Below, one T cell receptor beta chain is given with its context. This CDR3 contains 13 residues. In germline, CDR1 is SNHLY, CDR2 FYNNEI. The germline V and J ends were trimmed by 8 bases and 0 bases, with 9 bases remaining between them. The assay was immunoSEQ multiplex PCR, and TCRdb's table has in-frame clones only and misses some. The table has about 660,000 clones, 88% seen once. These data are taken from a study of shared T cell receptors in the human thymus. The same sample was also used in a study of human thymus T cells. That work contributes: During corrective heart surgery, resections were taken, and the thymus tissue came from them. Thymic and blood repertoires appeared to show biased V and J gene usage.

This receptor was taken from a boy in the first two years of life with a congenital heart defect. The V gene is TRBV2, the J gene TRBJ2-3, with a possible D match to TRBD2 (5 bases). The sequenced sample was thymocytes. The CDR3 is CASRDFSTDTQYF. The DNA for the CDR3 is TGTGCCAGCCGGGATTTTAGCACAGATACGCAGTATTTT. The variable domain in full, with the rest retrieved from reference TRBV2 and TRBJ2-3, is EPEVTQTPSHQVTQMGQEVILRCVPISNHLYFYWYRQILGQKVEFLVSFYNNEISEKSEIFDDQFSVERPDGSNFTLKIRSTKLEDSAMYFCASRDFSTDTQYFGPGTRLTVL.